This TCR beta chain originates from a study of cytomegalovirus exposure and HLA in healthy donors. Overall study findings and caveats: Rare TCR sequences dominated, though some public TCRs recurred in many donors.

A note on this clone: Its matching antigen is unknown.

In the PCR, 60 Vbeta and 13 Jbeta primers were used. Produced via immunoSEQ multiplex PCR; TCRdb's table is partial and in-frame only. The sample holds 110,000 or so clones, around 77% seen once. The CDR3 runs to 15 residues. CDR1 is SGHNT and CDR2 is YENEEA in the germline V gene. The trim removed 2 bases at V and 3 bases at J, leaving 5 bases unmatched. The specimen sequenced was PBMCs. The sequence was collected from a woman in her twenties or thirties in good health and CMV-seropositive. This rearrangement joins TRBV11-3 to TRBJ2-7; TRBD2 matches at 9 bases. CDR3 sequence reads: CASSLSGGPLYEQYF. CDR3 DNA: TGTGCCAGCAGCTTAAGCGGGGGGCCTCTCTACGAGCAGTACTTC.